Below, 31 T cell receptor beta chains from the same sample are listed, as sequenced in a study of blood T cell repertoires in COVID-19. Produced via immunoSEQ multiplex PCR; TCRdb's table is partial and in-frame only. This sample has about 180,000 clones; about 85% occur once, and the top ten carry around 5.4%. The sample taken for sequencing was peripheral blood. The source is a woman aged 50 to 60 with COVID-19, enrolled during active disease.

The chain's CDR3 is CASRGGNTQYF. The CDR3 DNA reads TGTGCCAGCAGGGGGGGGAATACGCAGTATTTT. The chain combines TRBV6-4 with TRBJ2-3, with 7 bases aligning to TRBD2. V shed 6 bases, J shed 7 bases, and the junction held 1 base outside the gene matches. The CDR3 sequence is 11 residues long. The germline CDR1 and CDR2 sequences are MRHNA and SNTAGT.

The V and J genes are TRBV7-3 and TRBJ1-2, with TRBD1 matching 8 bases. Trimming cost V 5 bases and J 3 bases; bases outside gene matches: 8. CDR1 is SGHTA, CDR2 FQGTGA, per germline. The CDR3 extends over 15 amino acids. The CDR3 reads CASSLRPGQDYGYTF. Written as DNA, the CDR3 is TGTGCCAGCAGCCTCCGACCGGGACAGGACTATGGCTACACCTTC.

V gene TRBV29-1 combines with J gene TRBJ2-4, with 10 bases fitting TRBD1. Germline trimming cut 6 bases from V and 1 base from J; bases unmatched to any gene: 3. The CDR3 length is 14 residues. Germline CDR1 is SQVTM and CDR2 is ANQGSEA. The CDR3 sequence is CSVGTGVAKNIQYF. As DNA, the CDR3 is TGCAGCGTAGGGACAGGGGTGGCCAAAAACATTCAGTACTTC.

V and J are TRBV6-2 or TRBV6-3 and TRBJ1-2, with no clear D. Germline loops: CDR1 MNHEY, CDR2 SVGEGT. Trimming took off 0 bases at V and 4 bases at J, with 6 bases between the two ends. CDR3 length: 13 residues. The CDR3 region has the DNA TGTGCCAGCAGTTACTCCGGGAGCTATGGCTACACCTTC. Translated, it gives CASSYSGSYGYTF.

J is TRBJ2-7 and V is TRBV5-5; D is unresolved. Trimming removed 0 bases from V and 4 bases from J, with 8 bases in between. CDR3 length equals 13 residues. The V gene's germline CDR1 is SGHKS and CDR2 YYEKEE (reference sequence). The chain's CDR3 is CASSLVGDYEQYF. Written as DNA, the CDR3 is TGTGCCAGCAGCTTGGTTGGAGATTACGAGCAGTACTTC.

The CDR3 is CASSQSTSGGYNEQFF. CDR3 nucleotides: TGTGCCAGCAGCCAATCGACTAGCGGGGGCTACAATGAGCAGTTCTTC. The V and J genes are TRBV3-1 (or the pseudogene TRBV3-2) and TRBJ2-1, with 12 nucleotides matching TRBD2. After removal of 2 bases from V and 3 bases from J, the junction contained 2 bases not matched to a gene. The CDR3 is 16 residues long. Germline V gene sequence: CDR1 LGHDT, CDR2 YNNKEL (reference sequence).

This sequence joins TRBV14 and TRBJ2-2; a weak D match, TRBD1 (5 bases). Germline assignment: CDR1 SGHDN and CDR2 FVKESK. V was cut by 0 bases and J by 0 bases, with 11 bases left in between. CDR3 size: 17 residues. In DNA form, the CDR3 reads TGTGCCAGCAGCCAAGACACAGGCGCTTCGAACACCGGGGAGCTGTTTTTT. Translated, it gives CASSQDTGASNTGELFF.

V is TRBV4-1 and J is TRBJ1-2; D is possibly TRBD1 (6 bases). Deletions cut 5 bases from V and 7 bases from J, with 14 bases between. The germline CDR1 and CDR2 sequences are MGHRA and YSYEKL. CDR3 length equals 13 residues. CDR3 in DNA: TGCGCCAGCAGCTCGGGGGGGGGCGCTGGCTACACCTTC. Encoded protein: CASSSGGGAGYTF.

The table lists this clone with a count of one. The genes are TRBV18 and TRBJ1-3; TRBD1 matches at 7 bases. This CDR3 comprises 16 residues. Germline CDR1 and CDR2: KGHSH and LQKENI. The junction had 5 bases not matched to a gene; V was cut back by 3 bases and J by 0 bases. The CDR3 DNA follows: TGTGCCAGCTCACCTCCGGGACAGAGCTCTGGAAACACCATATATTTT. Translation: CASSPPGQSSGNTIYF.

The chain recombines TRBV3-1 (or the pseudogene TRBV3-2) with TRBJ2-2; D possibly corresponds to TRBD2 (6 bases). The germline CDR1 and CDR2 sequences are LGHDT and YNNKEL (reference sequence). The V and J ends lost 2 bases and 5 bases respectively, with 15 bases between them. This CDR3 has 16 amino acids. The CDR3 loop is CASSQSGGWWTGELFF. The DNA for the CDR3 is TGTGCCAGCAGCCAAAGTGGAGGGTGGTGGACCGGGGAGCTGTTTTTT.

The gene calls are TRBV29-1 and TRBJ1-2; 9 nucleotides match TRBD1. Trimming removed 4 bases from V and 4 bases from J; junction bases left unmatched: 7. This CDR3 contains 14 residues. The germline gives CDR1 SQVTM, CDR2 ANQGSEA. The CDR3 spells CSVGETGGTYGYTF. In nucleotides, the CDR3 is TGCAGCGTTGGGGAGACAGGGGGGACCTATGGCTACACCTTC.

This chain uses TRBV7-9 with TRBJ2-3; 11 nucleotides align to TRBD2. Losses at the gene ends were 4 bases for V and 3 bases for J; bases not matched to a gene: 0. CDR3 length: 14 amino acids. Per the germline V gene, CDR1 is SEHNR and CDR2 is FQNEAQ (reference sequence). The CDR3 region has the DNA TGTGCCAGCAGCTCTAGCGGGGGGACAGATACGCAGTATTTT. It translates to CASSSSGGTDTQYF.

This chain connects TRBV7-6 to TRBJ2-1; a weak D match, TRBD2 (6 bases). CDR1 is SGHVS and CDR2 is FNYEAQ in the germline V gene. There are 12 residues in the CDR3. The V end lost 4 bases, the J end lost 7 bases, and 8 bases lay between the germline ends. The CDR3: CASSSSENEQFF. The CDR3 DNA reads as TGTGCCAGCAGCTCTAGCGAAAATGAGCAGTTCTTC.

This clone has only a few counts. The CDR3 coding sequence is TGTGCCAGCAGCCAAGAAGGGAGAAGCTCCTATAATTCACCCCTCCACTTT. Residues: CASSQEGRSSYNSPLHF. The chain employs TRBV4-2 and TRBJ1-6; D unclear. Germline-derived CDR1 and CDR2 are LGHNA and YNFKEQ. V was clipped by 0 bases and J by 0 bases, with 9 bases between them. The CDR3 consists of 17 residues.

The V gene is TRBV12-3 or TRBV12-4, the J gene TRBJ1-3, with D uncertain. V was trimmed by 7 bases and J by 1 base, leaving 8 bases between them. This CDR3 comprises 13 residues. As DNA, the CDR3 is TGTGCCAGCACGGGTGTATCTGGAAACACCATATATTTT. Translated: CASTGVSGNTIYF.

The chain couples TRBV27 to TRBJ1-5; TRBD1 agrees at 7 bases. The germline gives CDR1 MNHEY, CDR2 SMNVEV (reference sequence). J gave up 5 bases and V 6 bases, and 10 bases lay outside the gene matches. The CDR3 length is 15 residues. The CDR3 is CASSIPGQVHQPQHF. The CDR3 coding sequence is TGTGCCAGCAGCATACCCGGACAGGTTCATCAGCCCCAGCATTTT.

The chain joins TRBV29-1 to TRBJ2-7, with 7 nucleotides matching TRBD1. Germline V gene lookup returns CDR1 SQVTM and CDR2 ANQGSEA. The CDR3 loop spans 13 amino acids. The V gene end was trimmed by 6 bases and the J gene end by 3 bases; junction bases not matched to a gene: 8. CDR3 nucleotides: TGCAGCGTGAGTAGCCAGGGGGTCTACGAGCAGTACTTC. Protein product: CSVSSQGVYEQYF.

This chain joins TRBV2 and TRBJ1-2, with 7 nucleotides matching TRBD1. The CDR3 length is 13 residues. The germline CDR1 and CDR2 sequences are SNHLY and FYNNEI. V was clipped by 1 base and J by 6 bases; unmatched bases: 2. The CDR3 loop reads CASSEGQGDGYTF. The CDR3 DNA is TGTGCCAGCAGTGAAGGACAGGGAGATGGCTACACCTTC.

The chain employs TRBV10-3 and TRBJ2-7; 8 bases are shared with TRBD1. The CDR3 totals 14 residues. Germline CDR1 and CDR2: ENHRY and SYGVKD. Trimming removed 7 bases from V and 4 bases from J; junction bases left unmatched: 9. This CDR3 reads CAIMGTGKVYEQYF. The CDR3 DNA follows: TGTGCCATCATGGGGACAGGTAAAGTTTACGAGCAGTACTTC.

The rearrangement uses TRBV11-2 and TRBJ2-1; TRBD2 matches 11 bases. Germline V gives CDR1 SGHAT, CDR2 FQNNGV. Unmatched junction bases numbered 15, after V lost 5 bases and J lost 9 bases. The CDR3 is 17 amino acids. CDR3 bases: TGTGCCAGCAGCCGACGGTCTAGCGGGGGGCTAATAGGTGAGCAGTTCTTC. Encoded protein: CASSRRSSGGLIGEQFF.

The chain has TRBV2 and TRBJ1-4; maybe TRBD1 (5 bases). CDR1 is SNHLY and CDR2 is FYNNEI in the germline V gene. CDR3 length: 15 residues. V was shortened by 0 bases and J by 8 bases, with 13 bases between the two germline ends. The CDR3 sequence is CASSEAGQIREKLFF. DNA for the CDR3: TGTGCCAGCAGTGAAGCGGGGCAGATCCGGGAAAAACTGTTTTTT.

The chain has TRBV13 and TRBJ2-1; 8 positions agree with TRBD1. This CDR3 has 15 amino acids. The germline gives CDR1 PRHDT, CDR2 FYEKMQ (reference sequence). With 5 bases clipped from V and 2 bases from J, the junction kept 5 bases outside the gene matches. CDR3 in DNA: TGTGCCAGCAGCACCCGGGACAGGCCCTACAATGAGCAGTTCTTC. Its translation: CASSTRDRPYNEQFF. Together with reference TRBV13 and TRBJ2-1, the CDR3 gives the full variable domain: AAGVIQSPRHLIKEKRETATLKCYPIPRHDTVYWYQQGPGQDPQFLISFYEKMQSDKGSIPDRFSAQQFSDYHSELNMSSLELGDSALYFCASSTRDRPYNEQFFGPGTRLTVL.

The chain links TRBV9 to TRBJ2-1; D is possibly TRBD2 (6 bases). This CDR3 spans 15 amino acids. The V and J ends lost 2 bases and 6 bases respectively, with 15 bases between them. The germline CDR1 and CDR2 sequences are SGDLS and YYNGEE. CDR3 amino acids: CASSVALMGGNEQFF. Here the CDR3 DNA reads TGTGCCAGCAGCGTGGCCCTGATGGGGGGCAATGAGCAGTTCTTC.

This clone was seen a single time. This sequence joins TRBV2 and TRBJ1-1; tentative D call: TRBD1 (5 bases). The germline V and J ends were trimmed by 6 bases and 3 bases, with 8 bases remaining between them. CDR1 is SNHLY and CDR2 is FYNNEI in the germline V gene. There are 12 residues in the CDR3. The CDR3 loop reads CASRSQDTEAFF. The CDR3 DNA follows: TGTGCCAGCAGATCACAGGACACTGAAGCTTTCTTT.

In DNA form, the CDR3 reads TGTGCCGGGGGACAGGGAAGCTTGACCCAGTACTTC. It encodes CAGGQGSLTQYF. J is TRBJ2-5 and V is TRBV7-9; 9 nucleotides agree with TRBD1. CDR1 and CDR2 from the germline V gene are SEHNR and FQNEAQ (reference sequence). The trim removed 11 bases at V and 7 bases at J, leaving 8 bases unmatched. This CDR3 region has 12 residues. The full variable domain, its missing parts supplied by reference TRBV7-9 and TRBJ2-5, is DTGVSQNPRHKITKRGQNVTFRCDPISEHNRLYWYRQTLGQGPEFLTYFQNEAQLEKSRLLSDRFSAERPKGSFSTLEIQRTEQGDSAMYLCAGGQGSLTQYFGPGTRLLVL.

DNA of the CDR3: TGTGCCAGCAGCTTTGAGGACAGGGGTAATTCACCCCTCCACTTT. It specifies CASSFEDRGNSPLHF. The chain is built from TRBV7-9 and TRBJ1-6; 9 bases fit TRBD1. The CDR3 length is 15 residues. Germline V CDR1 and CDR2: SEHNR, FQNEAQ (reference sequence). V lost 3 bases and J lost 6; bases outside the gene matches: 3.

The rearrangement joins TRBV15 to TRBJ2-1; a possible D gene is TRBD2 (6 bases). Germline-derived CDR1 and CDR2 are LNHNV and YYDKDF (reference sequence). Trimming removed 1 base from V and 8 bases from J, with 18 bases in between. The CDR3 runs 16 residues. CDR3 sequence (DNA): TGTGCCACCAGCAGAGGATGGTCGGGAGTGGTCGATGAGCAGTTCTTC. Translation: CATSRGWSGVVDEQFF.

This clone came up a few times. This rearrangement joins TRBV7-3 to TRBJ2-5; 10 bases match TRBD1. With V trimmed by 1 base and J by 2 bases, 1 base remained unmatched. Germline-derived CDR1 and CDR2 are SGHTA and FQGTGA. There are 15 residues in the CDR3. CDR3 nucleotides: TGTGCCAGCAGCTTAATGGGACAGGGGCAAGAGACCCAGTACTTC. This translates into CASSLMGQGQETQYF.

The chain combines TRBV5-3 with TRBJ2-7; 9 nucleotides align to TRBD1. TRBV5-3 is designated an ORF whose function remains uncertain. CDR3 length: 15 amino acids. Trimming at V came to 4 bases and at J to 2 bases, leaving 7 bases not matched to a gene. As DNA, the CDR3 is TGTGCCAGAAGCGCCGGGACAGGGCGGACCTACGAGCAGTACTTC. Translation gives CARSAGTGRTYEQYF.

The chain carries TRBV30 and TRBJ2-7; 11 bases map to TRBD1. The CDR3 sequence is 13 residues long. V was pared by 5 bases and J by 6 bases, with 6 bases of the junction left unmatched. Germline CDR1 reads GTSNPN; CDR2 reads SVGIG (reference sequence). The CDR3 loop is CAWGTGTGGEQYF. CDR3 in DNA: TGTGCCTGGGGGACCGGGACAGGGGGCGAGCAGTACTTC.

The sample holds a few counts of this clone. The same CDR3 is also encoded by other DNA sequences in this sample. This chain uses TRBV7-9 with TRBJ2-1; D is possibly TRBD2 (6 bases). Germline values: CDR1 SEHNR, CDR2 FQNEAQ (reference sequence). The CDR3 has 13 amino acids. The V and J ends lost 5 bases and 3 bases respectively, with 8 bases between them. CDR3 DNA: TGTGCCAGCAGCGCCGGGGGCTACAATGAGCAGTTCTTC. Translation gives CASSAGGYNEQFF.